One T cell receptor (beta chain) is described in this entry. Its cognate antigen is unknown. The primer mix had 60 Vbeta and 13 Jbeta primers. The assay was immunoSEQ multiplex PCR, and TCRdb's table has in-frame clones only and misses some. Here the sample spans roughly 160,000 clones, around 68% being singletons. These data come from a study of cytomegalovirus exposure and HLA in healthy donors. General study points: Across donors, sequencing depth was assumed by presence/absence analyses to be roughly uniform. Rates of TCR association differed by HLA locus in a later analysis, with DRB1 highest and HLA-C lowest.

Germline lookup yields CDR1 MNHEY and CDR2 SMNVEV (reference sequence). CDR3 length: 17 amino acids. V lost 5 bases and J lost 0, with 17 bases in between. Input material: PBMCs. The source is a girl between 10 and 17 years old in good health and CMV-seronegative. The J gene is TRBJ2-1, the V gene TRBV27, with TRBD2 as a possible D gene (5 bases). This CDR3 is CASSPEGWGSSYNEQFF. For the CDR3, the DNA is TGTGCCAGCAGTCCCGAGGGTTGGGGAAGCTCCTACAATGAGCAGTTCTTC.